What follows are 16 T cell receptor beta chains derived from one specimen sequenced in a study of T cell repertoires in cytomegalovirus infection. Each CDR3 protein is one row after TCRdb ran MiXCR on the reads. The sample includes some 920,000 distinct CDR3 sequences, around 32% of them seen just once. No antigen is known for these receptors. Sequenced material: cultured CD8+ T cells from PBMCs, taken from culture after CMV antigen stimulation. The receptors shown here come from a human donor in good health (CMV status not recorded). Some clones in this sample may be carry-over from other donors' samples.

J is TRBJ1-5 and V is TRBV6-1, with 7 bases matching TRBD1. The ends lost 5 bases at V and 7 bases at J; junction bases unmatched: 11. Germline V gives CDR1 MNHNS, CDR2 SASEGT. This CDR3 has 15 amino acids. DNA of the CDR3: TGTGCCAGCAGTCAATATACAGGGGATGGACAGCCCCAGCATTTT. Residues: CASSQYTGDGQPQHF.

This clonotype was detected a few times. The V gene is TRBV7-9, the J gene TRBJ2-7; D call uncertain. The ends were cut back, 11 bases at V and 2 bases at J, with 22 bases in the middle. The CDR3 is 15 amino acids. Germline values: CDR1 SEHNR, CDR2 FQNEAQ (reference sequence). CDR3 amino acids: CAAQRFGEEAYEQYF. CDR3 DNA sequence: TGTGCCGCGCAAAGGTTCGGAGAGGAAGCCTACGAGCAGTACTTC.

The V call is TRBV3-1, the J call TRBJ1-5; D gene unclear. Trimming left V 6 bases short and J 6 bases short, with 18 bases between. The CDR3 extends over 15 amino acids. Germline CDR1 and CDR2: LGHDT and YNNKEL (reference sequence). CDR3 region: CASSYREEGVQPQHF. DNA for the CDR3: TGTGCCAGCAGTTACCGGGAAGAAGGAGTTCAGCCCCAGCATTTT.

This clonotype has a handful of counts. The rearrangement links TRBV12-5 to TRBJ2-7; no definite D call. Per the germline V gene, CDR1 is LGHNT and CDR2 is FRNRAP. V was clipped by 6 bases and J by 0 bases, with 9 bases between them. This CDR3 has 13 amino acids. The CDR3 loop reads CASGPISSYEQYF. CDR3 DNA: TGTGCTAGTGGGCCCATCAGCTCCTACGAGCAGTACTTC.

The rearrangement joins TRBV9 to TRBJ2-1, with TRBD2 identical over 8 bases. Looked up from germline, CDR1 is SGDLS and CDR2 is YYNGEE. Unmatched junction bases numbered 5, after V lost 0 bases and J lost 6 bases. This CDR3 has 15 residues. As DNA, the CDR3 is TGTGCCAGCAGCGTAGCGGGGGGGCCGCTCAATGAGCAGTTCTTC. Protein product: CASSVAGGPLNEQFF.

This clonotype was detected only a few times. The rearrangement joins TRBV12-3 or TRBV12-4 to TRBJ2-3, with 7 nucleotides matching TRBD2. V shed 5 bases and J 6 bases; nucleotides not matched to a gene: 14. The CDR3 sequence is 16 residues long. The CDR3: CASSARGGGGKDTQYF. CDR3 nucleotide sequence: TGTGCCAGCAGTGCCCGTGGAGGCGGGGGAAAGGATACGCAGTATTTT.

In this sample, this clonotype turned up a few times. The chain recombines TRBV2 with TRBJ1-5; the D gene is possibly TRBD1 (6 bases). The CDR3 length is 16 residues. Germline V lookup: CDR1 SNHLY, CDR2 FYNNEI. V lost 8 bases, J lost 4 bases, and 21 bases lay in between. CDR3 nucleotides: TGTGCCAGCGCCCTTTCCAGGGGTGTAGCAAATCAGCCCCAGCATTTT. Its translation: CASALSRGVANQPQHF.

The chain uses TRBV5-5 and TRBJ2-7, with D maybe TRBD1 (6 bases). Germline CDR1 reads SGHKS; CDR2 reads YYEKEE (reference sequence). CDR3 length: 15 amino acids. Trimming shortened V by 4 bases and J by 2 bases, and 16 bases separated the two germline ends. The CDR3: CASSEGQTKTYEQYF. Written as DNA, the CDR3 is TGTGCCAGCAGCGAAGGACAGACGAAGACCTACGAGCAGTACTTC.

This clonotype was counted at least ten times. The chain is built from TRBV7-2 and TRBJ1-2; D possibly corresponds to TRBD1 (6 bases). The CDR3 is 16 amino acids. V was pared by 2 bases and J by 4 bases, with 17 bases between. CDR1 is SGHTA, CDR2 FQGNSA, per germline. The CDR3 DNA reads TGTGCCAGCAGCTTAACTCCGTCAGGGGCTTCCTATGGCTACACCTTC. Amino acid sequence: CASSLTPSGASYGYTF.

The chain couples TRBV27 to TRBJ1-5, with TRBD1 matching 8 bases. Trimming removed 5 bases from V and 0 bases from J; junction bases left unmatched: 9. Germline loops: CDR1 MNHEY, CDR2 SMNVEV (reference sequence). CDR3 length: 17 residues. The CDR3 bases are TGTGCCAGCAGTGCCCGGACAGGGACTTATAGCAATCAGCCCCAGCATTTT. It is translated as CASSARTGTYSNQPQHF.

J is TRBJ2-7 and V is TRBV20-1; tentatively, D is TRBD1 or TRBD2 (5 bases each). Germline V gene sequence: CDR1 DFQATT, CDR2 SNEGSKA (reference sequence). Trimming stripped 6 bases from V and 3 bases from J, with 18 bases between. This CDR3 spans 14 amino acids. CDR3 protein: CSASRGRTVYEQYF. The CDR3 DNA sequence: TGCAGTGCCTCAAGGGGACGGACGGTCTACGAGCAGTACTTC.

The CDR3 DNA reads TGTGCCAGCAGTTACCACTTGGGATCGGGCTACACCTTC. It yields the protein CASSYHLGSGYTF. The rearrangement joins TRBV6-8 to TRBJ1-2, with D uncertain. Germline assignment: CDR1 MNHGY and CDR2 SAAAGT. Trimming took off 2 bases at V and 8 bases at J, with 12 bases between the two ends. The CDR3 is made up of 13 amino acids.

This clonotype came up many times. The chain couples TRBV7-9 to TRBJ2-7; D is unclear. CDR3 length: 14 residues. V lost 7 bases to trimming and J lost 2 bases, with 15 bases between them. Germline CDR1 reads SEHNR; CDR2 reads FQNEAQ (reference sequence). The CDR3, as DNA: TGTGCCAGCATCCCCCTAACCGAAGCCTACGAGCAGTACTTC. Translating gives CASIPLTEAYEQYF.

In this sample, this clonotype turned up a few times. The CDR3 DNA sequence: TGTGCCAGCAGTTCCCGGGACAAGCCATACGAGCAGTACTTC. Translation gives CASSSRDKPYEQYF. The chain joins TRBV12-3 or TRBV12-4 to TRBJ2-7; tentatively, D is TRBD1 (6 bases). Trimming stripped 4 bases from V and 4 bases from J, with 14 bases between. This CDR3 spans 14 amino acids.

The V call is TRBV5-4, the J call TRBJ2-7; D possibly corresponds to TRBD2 (5 bases). This CDR3 comprises 16 residues. V dropped 4 bases and J dropped 3 bases, with 20 bases sitting between them. Germline CDR1 reads SGHNT; CDR2 reads YYREEE (reference sequence). The CDR3 DNA reads TGTGCCAGCAGCACATTTAAGGACGGAGGATACTACGAGCAGTACTTC. Amino acids: CASSTFKDGGYYEQYF.

This clonotype was seen just once. The chain couples TRBV27 to TRBJ2-3, with 11 bases lining up with TRBD2. The CDR3 extends over 15 amino acids. CDR1 MNHEY and CDR2 SMNVEV come from the germline V gene (reference sequence). V dropped 6 bases and J dropped 2; count of bases not matched to a gene: 4. CDR3 region: CASRISGGVTDTQYF. CDR3 nucleotide sequence: TGTGCCAGCAGAATTAGCGGGGGGGTCACAGATACGCAGTATTTT.